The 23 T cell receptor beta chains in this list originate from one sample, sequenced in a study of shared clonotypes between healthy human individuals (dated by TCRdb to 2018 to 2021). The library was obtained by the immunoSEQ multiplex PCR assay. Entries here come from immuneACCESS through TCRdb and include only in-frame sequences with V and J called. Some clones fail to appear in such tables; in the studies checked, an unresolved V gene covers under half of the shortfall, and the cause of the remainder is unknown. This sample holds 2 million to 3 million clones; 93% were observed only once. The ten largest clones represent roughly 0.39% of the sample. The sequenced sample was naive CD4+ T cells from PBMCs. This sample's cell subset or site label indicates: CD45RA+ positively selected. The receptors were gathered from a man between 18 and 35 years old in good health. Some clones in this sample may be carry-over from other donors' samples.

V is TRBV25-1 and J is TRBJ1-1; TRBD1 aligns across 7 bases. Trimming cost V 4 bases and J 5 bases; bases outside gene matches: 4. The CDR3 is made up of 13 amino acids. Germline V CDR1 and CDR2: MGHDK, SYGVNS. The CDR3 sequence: CASSGQGKTEAFF. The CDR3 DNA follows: TGTGCCAGCAGTGGACAGGGTAAAACTGAAGCTTTCTTT. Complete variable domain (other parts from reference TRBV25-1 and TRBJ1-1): EADIYQTPRYLVIGTGKKITLECSQTMGHDKMYWYQQDPGMELHLIHYSYGVNSTEKGDLSSESTVSRIRTEHFPLTLESARPSHTSQYLCASSGQGKTEAFFGQGTRLTVV.

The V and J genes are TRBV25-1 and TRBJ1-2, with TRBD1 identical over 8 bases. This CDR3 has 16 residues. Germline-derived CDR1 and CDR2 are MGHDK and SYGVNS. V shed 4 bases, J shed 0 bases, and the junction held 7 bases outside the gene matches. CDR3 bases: TGTGCCAGCAGTGTGACAGGGGCCCTAGCTAACTATGGCTACACCTTC. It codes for CASSVTGALANYGYTF.

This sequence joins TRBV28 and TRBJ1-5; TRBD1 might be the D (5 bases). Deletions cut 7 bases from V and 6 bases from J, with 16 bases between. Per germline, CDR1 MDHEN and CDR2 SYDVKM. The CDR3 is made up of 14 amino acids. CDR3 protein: CASTRGQGGQPQHF. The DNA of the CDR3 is TGTGCCAGCACTCGTGGCCAGGGCGGTCAGCCCCAGCATTTT. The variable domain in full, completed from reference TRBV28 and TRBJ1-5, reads DVKVTQSSRYLVKRTGEKVFLECVQDMDHENMFWYRQDPGLGLRLIYFSYDVKMKEKGDIPEGYSVSREKKERFSLILESASTNQTSMYLCASTRGQGGQPQHFGDGTRLSIL.

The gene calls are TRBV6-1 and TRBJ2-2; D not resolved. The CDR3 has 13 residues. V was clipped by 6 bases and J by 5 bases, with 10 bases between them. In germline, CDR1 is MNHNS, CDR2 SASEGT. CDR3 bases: TGTGCCAGCAGCCAAGACCGAACCGGGGAGCTGTTTTTT. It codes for CASSQDRTGELFF.

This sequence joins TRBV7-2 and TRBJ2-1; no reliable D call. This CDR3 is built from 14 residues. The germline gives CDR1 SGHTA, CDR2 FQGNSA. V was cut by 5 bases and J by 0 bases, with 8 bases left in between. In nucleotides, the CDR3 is TGTGCCAGCAGCCCGGTCCACTCCTACAATGAGCAGTTCTTC. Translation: CASSPVHSYNEQFF.

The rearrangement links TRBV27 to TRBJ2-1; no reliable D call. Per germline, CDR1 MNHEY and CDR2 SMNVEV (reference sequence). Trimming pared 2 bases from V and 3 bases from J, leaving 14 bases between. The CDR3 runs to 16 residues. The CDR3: CASSLRIHLSYNEQFF. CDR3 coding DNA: TGTGCCAGCAGTTTAAGGATCCATTTAAGCTACAATGAGCAGTTCTTC.

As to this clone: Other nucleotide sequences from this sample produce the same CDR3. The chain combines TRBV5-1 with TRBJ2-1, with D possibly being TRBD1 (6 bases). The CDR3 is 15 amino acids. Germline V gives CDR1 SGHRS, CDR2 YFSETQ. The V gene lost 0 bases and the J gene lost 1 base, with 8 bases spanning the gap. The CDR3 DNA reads TGCGCCAGCAGCTTGGCAGGGGTTTCCTACAATGAGCAGTTCTTC. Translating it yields CASSLAGVSYNEQFF.

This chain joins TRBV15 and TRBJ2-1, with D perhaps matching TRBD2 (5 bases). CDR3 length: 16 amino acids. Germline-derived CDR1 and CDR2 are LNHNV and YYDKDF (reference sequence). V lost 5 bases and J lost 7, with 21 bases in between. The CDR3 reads CATSVEKRSYGNEQFF. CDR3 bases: TGTGCCACCAGCGTAGAGAAGCGGTCGTACGGGAATGAGCAGTTCTTC.

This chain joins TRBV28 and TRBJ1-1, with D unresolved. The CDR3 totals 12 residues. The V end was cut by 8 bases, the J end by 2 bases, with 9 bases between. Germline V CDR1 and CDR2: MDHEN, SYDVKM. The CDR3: CASHSLNTEAFF. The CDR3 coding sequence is TGTGCCAGCCACAGTCTTAACACTGAAGCTTTCTTT. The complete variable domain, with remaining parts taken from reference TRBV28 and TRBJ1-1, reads DVKVTQSSRYLVKRTGEKVFLECVQDMDHENMFWYRQDPGLGLRLIYFSYDVKMKEKGDIPEGYSVSREKKERFSLILESASTNQTSMYLCASHSLNTEAFFGQGTRLTVV.

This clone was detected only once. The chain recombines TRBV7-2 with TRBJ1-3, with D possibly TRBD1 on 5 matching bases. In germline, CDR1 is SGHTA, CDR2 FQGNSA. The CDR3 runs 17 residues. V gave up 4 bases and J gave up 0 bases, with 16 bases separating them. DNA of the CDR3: TGTGCCAGCAGCTCCCTCGGCGGGGGGGTCTCTGGAAACACCATATATTTT. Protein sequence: CASSSLGGGVSGNTIYF. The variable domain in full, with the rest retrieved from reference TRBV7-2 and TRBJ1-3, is GAGVSQSPSNKVTEKGKDVELRCDPISGHTALYWYRQSLGQGLEFLIYFQGNSAPDKSGLPSDRFSAERTGGSVSTLTIQRTQQEDSAVYLCASSSLGGGVSGNTIYFGEGSWLTVV.

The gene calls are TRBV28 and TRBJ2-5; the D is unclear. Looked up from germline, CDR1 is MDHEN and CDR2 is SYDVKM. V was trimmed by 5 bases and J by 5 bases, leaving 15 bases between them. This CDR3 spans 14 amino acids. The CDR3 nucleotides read TGTGCCAGCAGTACTCCTCCCGCTCGGGAGACCCAGTACTTC. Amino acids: CASSTPPARETQYF.

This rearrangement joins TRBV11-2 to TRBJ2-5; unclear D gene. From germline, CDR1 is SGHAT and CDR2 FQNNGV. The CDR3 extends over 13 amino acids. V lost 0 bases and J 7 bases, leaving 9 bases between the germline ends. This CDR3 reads CASSLDLTTTQYF. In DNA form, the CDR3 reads TGTGCCAGCAGCTTAGACCTGACCACGACCCAGTACTTC.

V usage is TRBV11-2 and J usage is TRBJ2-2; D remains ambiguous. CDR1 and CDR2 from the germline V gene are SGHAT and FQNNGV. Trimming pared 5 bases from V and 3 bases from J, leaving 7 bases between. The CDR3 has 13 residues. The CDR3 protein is CASSPQYTGELFF. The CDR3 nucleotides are TGTGCCAGCAGCCCCCAATACACCGGGGAGCTGTTTTTT. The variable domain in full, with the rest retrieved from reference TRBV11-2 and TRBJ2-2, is EAGVAQSPRYKIIEKRQSVAFWCNPISGHATLYWYQQILGQGPKLLIQFQNNGVVDDSQLPKDRFSAERLKGVDSTLKIQPAKLEDSAVYLCASSPQYTGELFFGEGSRLTVL.

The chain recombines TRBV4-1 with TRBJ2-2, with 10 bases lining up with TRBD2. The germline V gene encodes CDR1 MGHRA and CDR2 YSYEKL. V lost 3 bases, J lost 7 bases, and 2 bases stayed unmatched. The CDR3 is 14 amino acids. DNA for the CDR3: TGCGCCAGCAGCCATAGCGGGAGGATCGGGGAGCTGTTTTTT. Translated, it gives CASSHSGRIGELFF.

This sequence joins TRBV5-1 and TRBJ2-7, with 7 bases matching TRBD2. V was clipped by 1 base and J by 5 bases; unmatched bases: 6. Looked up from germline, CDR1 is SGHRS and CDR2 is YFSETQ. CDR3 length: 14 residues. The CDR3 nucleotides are TGCGCCAGCAGCTTGTCCGGGACTAAAGACGAGCAGTACTTC. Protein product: CASSLSGTKDEQYF.

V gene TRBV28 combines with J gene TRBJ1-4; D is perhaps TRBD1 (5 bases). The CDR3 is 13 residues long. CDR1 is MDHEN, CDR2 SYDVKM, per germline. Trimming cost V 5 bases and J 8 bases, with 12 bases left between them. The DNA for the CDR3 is TGTGCCAGCAGTCCCGGGGGGGACGAAAAACTGTTTTTT. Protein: CASSPGGDEKLFF.

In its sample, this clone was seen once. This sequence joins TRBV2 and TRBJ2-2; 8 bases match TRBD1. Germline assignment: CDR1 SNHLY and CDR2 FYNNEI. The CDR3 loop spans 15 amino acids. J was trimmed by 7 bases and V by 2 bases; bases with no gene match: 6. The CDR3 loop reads CASSERQGAIGELFF. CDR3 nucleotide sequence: TGTGCCAGCAGTGAACGGCAGGGGGCTATCGGGGAGCTGTTTTTT.

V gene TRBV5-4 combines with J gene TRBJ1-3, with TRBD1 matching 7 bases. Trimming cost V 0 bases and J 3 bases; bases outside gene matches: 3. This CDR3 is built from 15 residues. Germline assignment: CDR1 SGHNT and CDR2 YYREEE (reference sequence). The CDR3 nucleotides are TGTGCCAGCAGCTTGGGGCAGGGGGTTGGAAACACCATATATTTT. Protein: CASSLGQGVGNTIYF.

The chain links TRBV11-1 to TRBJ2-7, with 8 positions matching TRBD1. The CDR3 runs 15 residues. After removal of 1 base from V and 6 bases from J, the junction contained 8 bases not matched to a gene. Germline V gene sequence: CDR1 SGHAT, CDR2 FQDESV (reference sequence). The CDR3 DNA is TGTGCCAGCAGCTTAGGCGGCAGGGGGCGTGCCGAGCAGTACTTC. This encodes CASSLGGRGRAEQYF.

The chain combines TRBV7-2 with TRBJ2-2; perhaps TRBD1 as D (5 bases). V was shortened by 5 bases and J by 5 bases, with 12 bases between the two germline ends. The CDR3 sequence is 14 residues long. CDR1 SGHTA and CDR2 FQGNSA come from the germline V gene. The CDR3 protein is CASSPKGLTGELFF. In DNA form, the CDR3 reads TGTGCCAGCAGCCCTAAGGGGCTTACCGGGGAGCTGTTTTTT.

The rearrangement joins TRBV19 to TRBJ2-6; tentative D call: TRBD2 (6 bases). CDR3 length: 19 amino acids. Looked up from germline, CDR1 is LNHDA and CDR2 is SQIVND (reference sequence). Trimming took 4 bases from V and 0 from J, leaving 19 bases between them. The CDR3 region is CASSKGSWGGDSGANVLTF. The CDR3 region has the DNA TGTGCCAGTAGTAAGGGAAGTTGGGGCGGGGACTCTGGGGCCAACGTCCTGACTTTC.

The CDR3 sequence: CASSESGLNYGYTF. The CDR3 DNA sequence: TGTGCCAGCAGTGAATCTGGCCTTAACTATGGCTACACCTTC. V and J are TRBV25-1 and TRBJ1-2, with no clear D. V was clipped by 1 base and J by 1 base, with 7 bases between them. CDR3 length equals 14 residues. Per germline, CDR1 MGHDK and CDR2 SYGVNS.

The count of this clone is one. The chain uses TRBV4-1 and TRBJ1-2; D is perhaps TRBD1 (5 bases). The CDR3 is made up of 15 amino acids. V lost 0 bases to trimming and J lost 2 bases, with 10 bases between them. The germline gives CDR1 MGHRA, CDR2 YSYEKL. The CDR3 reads CASSQDRAGNYGYTF. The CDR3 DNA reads TGCGCCAGCAGCCAAGATAGGGCAGGGAACTATGGCTACACCTTC.